This TCR beta chain stems from a study of blood T cell repertoires in COVID-19. In this sample, this clone turned up once. Original methodology: Scientists estimated how many nucleated cells there were by amplifying reference gene primers. Generated by immunoSEQ multiplex PCR, the TCRdb table keeps only in-frame clones and is missing some. That table gives V, J and clone size, and the DNA gave D and trimming. Found here are roughly 400,000 clones, 85% to 90% of them singletons; the top ten hold roughly 1.1%. V was shortened by 4 bases and J by 0 bases, with 13 bases between the two germline ends. CDR1 is LGHDT and CDR2 is YNNKEL in the germline V gene (reference sequence). This CDR3 has 17 residues.

Sequenced input: PBMCs or T cells enriched from blood (not recorded which). The rearrangement links TRBV3-1 (or the pseudogene TRBV3-2) to TRBJ2-6; the D is unclear. This sequence was found in a man aged 25 to 45 who had recovered from COVID-19. The CDR3 here is CASSRRRTFSGANVLTF. The CDR3 DNA reads TGTGCCAGCAGCCGACGGAGAACCTTCTCTGGGGCCAACGTCCTGACTTTC.